The 24 T cell receptor beta chains below all came from one sample that was sequenced in a study of cytomegalovirus exposure and HLA in healthy donors. Use of 60 Vbeta and 13 Jbeta primers characterized the PCR. TCRdb's copy holds only in-frame clones and misses some; the assay was immunoSEQ multiplex PCR. The sample consists of roughly 100,000 clones, 70% to 80% of them appearing once. Sequenced sample: PBMCs. These receptors were obtained from a man aged 50-59 years in good health and CMV-seropositive.

This clone was observed a handful of times. This chain uses TRBV7-2 with TRBJ1-1, with 7 nucleotides matching TRBD1. Germline trimming cut 5 bases from V and 1 base from J; bases unmatched to any gene: 4. The CDR3 is 14 residues long. Germline V CDR1 and CDR2: SGHTA, FQGNSA. CDR3 loop: CASSRTGWNTEAFF. CDR3 DNA: TGTGCCAGCAGCCGGACAGGCTGGAACACTGAAGCTTTCTTT. Full variable domain (rest looked up from reference TRBV7-2 and TRBJ1-1): GAGVSQSPSNKVTEKGKDVELRCDPISGHTALYWYRQSLGQGLEFLIYFQGNSAPDKSGLPSDRFSAERTGGSVSTLTIQRTQQEDSAVYLCASSRTGWNTEAFFGQGTRLTVV.

This CDR3 is CASSRGIDNEQFF. The CDR3 bases are TGTGCCAGCAGCCGAGGCATCGACAATGAGCAGTTCTTC. The chain employs TRBV7-2 and TRBJ2-1; no reliable D call. The CDR3 is 13 amino acids. Trimming took 5 bases from V and 5 from J, leaving 10 bases between them. CDR1 and CDR2 (germline): SGHTA, FQGNSA.

V and J are TRBV18 and TRBJ1-2; 7 positions agree with TRBD1. The CDR3 loop spans 14 amino acids. With 2 bases clipped from V and 7 bases from J, the junction kept 7 bases outside the gene matches. Germline-derived CDR1 and CDR2 are KGHSH and LQKENI. CDR3 sequence reads: CASSPSLDRRGYTF. The CDR3 coding sequence is TGTGCCAGCTCACCATCCCTGGACAGGCGTGGCTACACCTTC.

The rearrangement links TRBV6-5 to TRBJ2-5; tentatively, D is TRBD2 (6 bases). The CDR3 is made up of 11 amino acids. The germline V gene encodes CDR1 MNHEY and CDR2 SVGAGI. The V end was cut by 6 bases, the J end by 9 bases, with 11 bases between. For the CDR3, the DNA is TGTGCCAGCAGCCGGTGGGGGGCCCAGTACTTC. It specifies CASSRWGAQYF.

The chain joins TRBV6-5 to TRBJ2-3; 7 nucleotides align to TRBD1. Germline loops: CDR1 MNHEY, CDR2 SVGAGI. The CDR3 totals 13 residues. Trimming at V came to 6 bases and at J to 4 bases, leaving 4 bases not matched to a gene. Here the CDR3 DNA reads TGTGCCAGCAGGAGGGGGCAATCAGATACGCAGTATTTT. Protein product: CASRRGQSDTQYF.

The chain uses TRBV5-6 and TRBJ1-1; 7 bases fit TRBD1. After removal of 4 bases from V and 4 bases from J, the junction contained 10 bases not matched to a gene. Looked up from germline, CDR1 is SGHDT and CDR2 is YYEEEE. The CDR3 covers 15 residues. CDR3 sequence: CASSPLTGMGTEAFF. The CDR3 DNA sequence: TGTGCCAGCAGCCCGTTGACAGGGATGGGCACTGAAGCTTTCTTT. The variable domain in full, with the rest retrieved from reference TRBV5-6 and TRBJ1-1, is DAGVTQSPTHLIKTRGQQVTLRCSPKSGHDTVSWYQQALGQGPQFIFQYYEEEERQRGNFPDRFSGHQFPNYSSELNVNALLLGDSALYLCASSPLTGMGTEAFFGQGTRLTVV.

The rearrangement uses TRBV30 and TRBJ2-1, with 7 bases identical to TRBD2. V lost 7 bases to trimming and J lost 7 bases; unmatched junction nucleotides: 13. Looked up from germline, CDR1 is GTSNPN and CDR2 is SVGIG (reference sequence). The CDR3 covers 14 residues. Here the CDR3 DNA reads TGTGCCTCTGAACTCGTAGCGGGCGCTAATGAGCAGTTCTTC. Translated: CASELVAGANEQFF.

This sequence joins TRBV19 and TRBJ2-7; D remains unclear. CDR1 and CDR2 from the germline V gene are LNHDA and SQIVND (reference sequence). The CDR3 sequence is 15 residues long. V was clipped by 2 bases and J by 0 bases, with 11 bases between them. The CDR3 bases are TGTGCCAGTAGTATAAACTTTCTTAGCTCCTACGAGCAGTACTTC. Protein product: CASSINFLSSYEQYF.

The chain joins TRBV5-1 to TRBJ2-6; D uncertain. CDR3 size: 17 residues. Trimming took off 4 bases at V and 1 base at J, with 15 bases between the two ends. CDR1 is SGHRS, CDR2 YFSETQ, per germline. CDR3 coding DNA: TGCGCCAGCAGCCCATCATCCGCGGTATCTGGGGCCAACGTCCTGACTTTC. It is translated as CASSPSSAVSGANVLTF. Variable domain in full (rest from reference TRBV5-1 and TRBJ2-6): KAGVTQTPRYLIKTRGQQVTLSCSPISGHRSVSWYQQTPGQGLQFLFEYFSETQRNKGNFPGRFSGRQFSNSRSEMNVSTLELGDSALYLCASSPSSAVSGANVLTFGAGSRLTVL.

The rearrangement uses TRBV30 and TRBJ2-7, with a possible D match to TRBD2 (5 bases). V was trimmed by 0 bases and J by 1 base, leaving 7 bases between them. Germline values: CDR1 GTSNPN, CDR2 SVGIG (reference sequence). This CDR3 comprises 13 residues. The CDR3 spells CAWSVSGSYEQYF. For the CDR3, the DNA is TGTGCCTGGAGTGTAAGCGGATCCTACGAGCAGTACTTC.

This clone was counted only a few times. This chain links TRBV2 with TRBJ1-5, with TRBD1 matching 7 bases. Unmatched junction bases numbered 6, after V lost 7 bases and J lost 3 bases. The germline V gene has CDR1 SNHLY and CDR2 FYNNEI. The CDR3 covers 14 residues. CDR3 bases: TGTGCCAGCACCCCGGGACAGTCCAATCAGCCCCAGCATTTT. Translated, it gives CASTPGQSNQPQHF.

The chain employs TRBV13 and TRBJ2-2, with a tentative D call TRBD2 (6 bases). In germline, CDR1 is PRHDT, CDR2 FYEKMQ (reference sequence). The CDR3 totals 15 residues. V gave up 2 bases and J gave up 4 bases, with 11 bases separating them. In nucleotides, the CDR3 is TGTGCCAGCAGCTTACGGGGGAGTGGCACCGGGGAGCTGTTTTTT. Translated, it gives CASSLRGSGTGELFF. Variable domain in full (rest from reference TRBV13 and TRBJ2-2): AAGVIQSPRHLIKEKRETATLKCYPIPRHDTVYWYQQGPGQDPQFLISFYEKMQSDKGSIPDRFSAQQFSDYHSELNMSSLELGDSALYFCASSLRGSGTGELFFGEGSRLTVL.

With respect to this clone: One junction end does not reproduce the germline sequence, and a read error may be involved. The V call is TRBV2, the J call TRBJ1-1; 7 positions match TRBD1. The CDR3 contains 13 residues. CDR1 SNHLY and CDR2 FYNNEI come from the germline V gene. CDR3 DNA: TGTGCCGGCAGCCAGGGGGAGAACACTGAAGCTTTCTTT. Protein sequence: CAGSQGENTEAFF.

The J gene is TRBJ1-2, the V gene TRBV5-1, with TRBD1 identical over 12 bases. Trimming cost V 2 bases and J 6 bases; bases outside gene matches: 5. Germline CDR1 reads SGHRS; CDR2 reads YFSETQ. CDR3 length: 15 residues. CDR3 DNA sequence: TGCGCCAGCAGCTTCCGGGACAGGGGGCGGGATGGCTACACCTTC. It is translated as CASSFRDRGRDGYTF.

The rearrangement links TRBV7-8 to TRBJ2-5; a weak D match, TRBD2 (5 bases). The CDR3 totals 17 residues. Deletions cut 4 bases from V and 2 bases from J, with 20 bases between. From germline, CDR1 is SGHVS and CDR2 FQNEAQ. The CDR3 here is CASSSTHTGIGQETQYF. The CDR3 coding sequence is TGTGCCAGCAGCTCCACTCATACGGGGATCGGGCAAGAGACCCAGTACTTC.

The V call is TRBV30, the J call TRBJ2-3; perhaps TRBD1 as D (6 bases). The germline V gene has CDR1 GTSNPN and CDR2 SVGIG (reference sequence). This CDR3 is 12 amino acids long. V dropped 5 bases and J dropped 1 base, with 7 bases sitting between them. CDR3 in DNA: TGTGCCTGGGAGGGGGGCACAGATACGCAGTATTTT. Its protein is CAWEGGTDTQYF.

The chain uses TRBV7-4 and TRBJ1-5; TRBD1 matches at 8 bases. Germline assignment: CDR1 SGHVT and CDR2 SQSDAQ. After removal of 4 bases from V and 5 bases from J, the junction contained 4 bases not matched to a gene. The length of the CDR3 is 14 residues. The CDR3: CASSSQGEDQPQHF. The CDR3 coding sequence is TGTGCCAGCAGCTCACAGGGGGAAGATCAGCCCCAGCATTTT. Combining the CDR3 with reference TRBV7-4 and TRBJ1-5 gives the whole variable domain GAGVSQSPRYKVAKRGRDVALRCDSISGHVTLYWYRQTLGQGSEVLTYSQSDAQRDKSGRPSGRFSAERPERSVSTLKIQRTEQGDSAVYLCASSSQGEDQPQHFGDGTRLSIL.

The J gene is TRBJ2-7, the V gene TRBV19, with D hard to call. Germline V gene sequence: CDR1 LNHDA, CDR2 SQIVND (reference sequence). V lost 1 base and J 0 bases, leaving 10 bases between the germline ends. This CDR3 contains 15 residues. The CDR3 DNA is TGTGCCAGTAGTATAGGCACAGCCCCCTCCTACGAGCAGTACTTC. It is translated as CASSIGTAPSYEQYF.

This clone appeared a few times. The chain uses TRBV20-1 and TRBJ2-1, with TRBD2 as a possible D gene (6 bases). V dropped 5 bases and J dropped 7 bases, with 9 bases sitting between them. The germline CDR1 and CDR2 sequences are DFQATT and SNEGSKA (reference sequence). The CDR3 length is 11 residues. As DNA, the CDR3 is TGCAGTGCTTCTCTAGCGAATGAGCAGTTCTTC. Translating it yields CSASLANEQFF.

This clone was observed a few times. The CDR3 DNA sequence: TGTGCTAGTGGACCCCGGCGGGACAGCATGAACCGAGATCAGTTCTTC. Translating it yields CASGPRRDSMNRDQFF. The chain links TRBV12-5 to TRBJ2-1, with D possibly TRBD1 on 7 matching bases. Trimming removed 6 bases from V and 13 bases from J, with 28 bases in between. Germline loops: CDR1 LGHNT, CDR2 FRNRAP. The CDR3 covers 16 residues.

Here the CDR3 reads CASSEQRGGHYEQYF. CDR3 coding DNA: TGTGCCAGCAGTGAACAGCGGGGGGGGCACTACGAGCAGTACTTC. This chain joins TRBV6-1 and TRBJ2-7, with 10 bases that match TRBD2. CDR3 size: 15 residues. Germline V lookup: CDR1 MNHNS, CDR2 SASEGT. Trimming took 2 bases from V and 3 from J; bases not matched to a gene: 4.

The CDR3 here is CATSREVTRYNEQFF. DNA of the CDR3: TGTGCCACCAGCAGAGAGGTGACGCGGTACAATGAGCAGTTCTTC. The V gene is TRBV15, the J gene TRBJ2-1; no reliable D call. V was cut by 0 bases and J by 4 bases, with 10 bases left in between. The CDR3 runs 15 residues. CDR1 is LNHNV, CDR2 YYDKDF, per germline (reference sequence).

J is TRBJ2-5 and V is TRBV6-5; 7 bases map to TRBD2. The J call may be incorrect, as the DNA end agrees better with TRBJ2-7. Germline V gene lookup returns CDR1 MNHEY and CDR2 SVGAGI. This CDR3 is built from 16 residues. The CDR3 DNA sequence: TGTGCCAGCAGTTACTCGTCCGGACTAGGTCTCTACGAGCAGTACTTC. It translates to CASSYSSGLGLYEQYF.

V gene TRBV27 combines with J gene TRBJ1-2; D not resolved. The CDR3 is made up of 14 amino acids. CDR1 is MNHEY, CDR2 SMNVEV, per germline (reference sequence). V lost 5 bases, J lost 2 bases, and 12 bases lay in between. CDR3 protein: CASSPRLVNYGYTF. CDR3 coding DNA: TGTGCCAGCAGTCCCCGACTGGTGAACTATGGCTACACCTTC.